These 10 T cell receptor beta chains were sequenced from one sample in a study of human thymus T cells. Profiled with immunoSEQ multiplex PCR; TCRdb holds only in-frame clones, not every one. The table includes tens of thousands of clones, roughly 94% detected once. Thymic material originated from resections removed in the course of corrective heart surgery. Sequencing input: thymus tissue. The receptors shown here come from a girl under three years old with a congenital heart defect but otherwise immunologically healthy.

V gene TRBV30 combines with J gene TRBJ2-1; no definite D call. CDR1 and CDR2 (germline): GTSNPN, SVGIG (reference sequence). This CDR3 spans 10 amino acids. V lost 1 base and J 6 bases, leaving 1 base between the germline ends. CDR3 loop: CAWSANEQFF. The CDR3 DNA follows: TGTGCCTGGAGTGCCAATGAGCAGTTCTTC.

The table lists this clone with a count of one. The chain employs TRBV6-5 and TRBJ2-5; 8 bases fit TRBD1. This CDR3 region has 15 residues. V was pared by 4 bases and J by 3 bases, with 7 bases of the junction left unmatched. CDR1 and CDR2 (germline): MNHEY, SVGAGI. The CDR3 region has the DNA TGTGCCAGCAGTTTCCTCCTACAGGGGGAAGAGACCCAGTACTTC. This sequence encodes CASSFLLQGEETQYF.

The rearrangement uses TRBV4-1 and TRBJ2-7; 9 bases are a match to TRBD1. The CDR3 runs 15 residues. Germline loops: CDR1 MGHRA, CDR2 YSYEKL. V dropped 1 base and J dropped 7; count of bases not matched to a gene: 8. CDR3 in DNA: TGCGCCAGCAGCCAAGCTCCGGACAGGGGTGGGGAGCAGTACTTC. Encoded protein: CASSQAPDRGGEQYF.

The chain recombines TRBV19 with TRBJ2-1; D remains unclear. There are 15 residues in the CDR3. V was shortened by 0 bases and J by 9 bases, with 15 bases between the two germline ends. In germline, CDR1 is LNHDA, CDR2 SQIVND (reference sequence). The CDR3 bases are TGTGCCAGTAGTATAGATAGAGGAGTTCCCGCTGAGCAGTTCTTC. It translates to CASSIDRGVPAEQFF.

This chain joins TRBV11-2 and TRBJ2-1, with D possibly being TRBD2 (6 bases). This CDR3 region has 19 residues. Trimming cost V 4 bases and J 0 bases, with 22 bases left between them. Germline loops: CDR1 SGHAT, CDR2 FQNNGV. This chain's CDR3 is CASSSGVVLARSSYNEQFF. The CDR3 DNA follows: TGTGCCAGCAGCTCGGGGGTGGTCCTAGCGCGCAGCTCCTACAATGAGCAGTTCTTC.

The V and J genes are TRBV5-1 and TRBJ2-1; 8 bases align to TRBD2. CDR1 and CDR2 (germline): SGHRS, YFSETQ. There are 16 residues in the CDR3. The J segment lost 7 bases and the V segment lost 0 bases, leaving 9 bases of the junction unmatched. In nucleotides, the CDR3 is TGCGCCAGCAGCTTGGCGGTAGCGGGGCGGGGGAATGAGCAGTTCTTC. Translation gives CASSLAVAGRGNEQFF.

V is TRBV7-2 and J is TRBJ2-5; 10 nucleotides align to TRBD2. Germline CDR1 and CDR2: SGHTA and FQGNSA. This CDR3 has 20 residues. Trimming cost V 0 bases and J 2 bases; bases outside gene matches: 15. CDR3 protein: CASSLALAGVPSAGQETQYF. Here the CDR3 DNA reads TGTGCCAGCAGCTTAGCCCTAGCGGGAGTGCCCTCGGCGGGGCAAGAGACCCAGTACTTC.

The chain links TRBV10-1 to TRBJ2-7; D unclear. V was clipped by 7 bases and J by 0 bases, with 7 bases between them. This CDR3 contains 12 residues. The germline gives CDR1 WNHNN, CDR2 SYGVQD (reference sequence). CDR3 DNA: TGCGCCAGCACAGAGAACTCCTACGAGCAGTACTTC. The encoded protein is CASTENSYEQYF.

The chain recombines TRBV4-1 with TRBJ2-5; either TRBD1 or TRBD2 may supply D (5 bases each). The CDR3 extends over 15 amino acids. CDR1 is MGHRA, CDR2 YSYEKL, per germline. The V gene lost 0 bases and the J gene lost 4 bases, with 12 bases spanning the gap. This CDR3 is CASSQDSQGRETQYF. CDR3 DNA sequence: TGCGCCAGCAGCCAAGATTCCCAGGGACGAGAGACCCAGTACTTC.

J is TRBJ2-7 and V is TRBV28; unclear D gene. Germline V gene sequence: CDR1 MDHEN, CDR2 SYDVKM. The CDR3 consists of 14 residues. The V and J ends lost 3 bases and 2 bases respectively, with 11 bases between them. CDR3 in amino acids: CASSLRHSTYEQYF. The CDR3 DNA reads TGTGCCAGCAGTTTGAGGCATTCTACCTACGAGCAGTACTTC. Based on the CDR3 plus reference TRBV28 and TRBJ2-7, the full variable domain is DVKVTQSSRYLVKRTGEKVFLECVQDMDHENMFWYRQDPGLGLRLIYFSYDVKMKEKGDIPEGYSVSREKKERFSLILESASTNQTSMYLCASSLRHSTYEQYFGPGTRLTVT.